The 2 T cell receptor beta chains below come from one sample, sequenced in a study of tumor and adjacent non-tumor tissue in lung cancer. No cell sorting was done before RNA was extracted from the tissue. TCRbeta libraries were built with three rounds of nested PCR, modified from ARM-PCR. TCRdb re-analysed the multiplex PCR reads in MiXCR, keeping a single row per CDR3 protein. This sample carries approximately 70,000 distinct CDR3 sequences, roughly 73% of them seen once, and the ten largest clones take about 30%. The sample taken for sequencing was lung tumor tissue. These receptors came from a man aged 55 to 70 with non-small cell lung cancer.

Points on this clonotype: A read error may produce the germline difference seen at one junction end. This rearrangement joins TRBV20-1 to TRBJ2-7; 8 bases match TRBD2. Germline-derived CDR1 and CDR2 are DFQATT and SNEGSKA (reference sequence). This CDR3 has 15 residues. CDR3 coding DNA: TGCAGTGCTAGAGTCGCTAGCGGGCTCATGGGCGAGCAGCACTTC. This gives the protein CSARVASGLMGEQHF.

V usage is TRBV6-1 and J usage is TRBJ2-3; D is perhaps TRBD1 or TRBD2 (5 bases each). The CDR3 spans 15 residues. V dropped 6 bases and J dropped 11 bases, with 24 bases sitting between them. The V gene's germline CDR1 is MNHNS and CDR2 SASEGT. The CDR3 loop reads CASRIQAGSTGMQYF. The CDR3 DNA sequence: TGTGCCAGCAGGATACAGGCAGGGAGCACAGGTATGCAGTATTTT.